A selection of T cell receptor beta chains follows, all from one sample in a study of blood T cell repertoires in COVID-19. Profiling relied on immunoSEQ multiplex PCR, and the TCRdb table lists in-frame clones only, not all of them. The sample holds about 77,000 clones, approximately 90% seen once. The sequenced sample was peripheral blood. These receptors were collected from a woman older than 75 with acute or convalescent COVID-19. The CDR3 runs from the conserved cysteine through the conserved F or W. A D gene is named only where the DNA matches it firmly. A clone size is listed for some rows: how often the clone was seen (once, few, many), or a class if it is expanded.

CASKRSRGTDTQYF	TGTGCCAGCAAACGGTCCCGGGGGACGGATACGCAGTATTTT	.	.	TRBV27	TRBJ2-3
CASIRTGDNTEAFF	TGTGCCAGCATCCGAACGGGGGATAACACTGAAGCTTTCTTT	.	.	TRBV6-6	TRBJ1-1
CASSPFDRAVEAFF	TGTGCCAGCAGCCCTTTCGACAGGGCGGTTGAAGCTTTCTTT	TRBD1	.	TRBV3-1/TRBV3-2	TRBJ1-1
CASIRTGTGPYNEQFF	TGTGCCAGTATCCGTACCGGGACAGGTCCCTACAATGAGCAGTTCTTC	TRBD1	.	TRBV19	TRBJ2-1
CASKVPGSNQPQHF	TGTGCCAGTAAGGTACCAGGGAGCAATCAGCCCCAGCATTTT	.	.	TRBV19	TRBJ1-5
CASSYSPSTGERFF	TGTGCCAGCAGTTACTCCCCTAGTACAGGGGAACGGTTCTTC	TRBD1	.	TRBV6-2/TRBV6-3	TRBJ2-1
CASSYHPGGGYNEQFF	TGTGCCAGCAGTTACCATCCCGGGGGTGGGTACAATGAGCAGTTCTTC	.	.	TRBV6-2/TRBV6-3	TRBJ2-1
CSVGQSTDTQYF	TGCAGCGTTGGGCAGAGCACAGATACGCAGTATTTT	.	.	TRBV29-1	TRBJ2-3
CASTERERTDTQYF	TGTGCCAGCACGGAGCGGGAGAGGACAGATACGCAGTATTTT	.	few	TRBV21-1	TRBJ2-3
CASSLKGDSPLHF	TGTGCCAGCAGCTTGAAAGGGGATTCACCCCTCCACTTT	.	.	TRBV14	TRBJ1-6
CASSQDPQGARELFF	TGTGCCAGCAGCCAAGATCCACAGGGGGCTAGGGAGCTGTTTTTT	TRBD1	.	TRBV3-1/TRBV3-2	TRBJ2-2
CASSPDRGSYEQYF	TGTGCCAGCAGTCCGGACAGAGGGTCATACGAGCAGTACTTC	.	.	TRBV6-5	TRBJ2-7
CASSSLQGAVGWTEAFF	TGTGCCAGCAGTTCCCTACAGGGGGCGGTTGGTTGGACTGAAGCTTTCTTT	TRBD1	.	TRBV28	TRBJ1-1
CASSSDRPSYNEQFF	TGTGCCAGCAGCTCGGACAGACCCTCCTACAATGAGCAGTTCTTC	.	few	TRBV7-2	TRBJ2-1
CASSQGGDPQETQYF	TGTGCCAGCAGCCAAGGGGGCGACCCTCAAGAGACCCAGTACTTC	.	.	TRBV3-1/TRBV3-2	TRBJ2-5
CASSSGQGHNYGYTF	TGTGCCAGCAGTTCGGGACAGGGACATAACTATGGCTACACCTTC	TRBD1	.	TRBV6-2/TRBV6-3	TRBJ1-2
CASSQFSDTQYF	TGTGCCAGCAGCCAATTCTCAGATACGCAGTATTTT	.	.	TRBV3-1/TRBV3-2	TRBJ2-3
CASSFTGTGGGQPQHF	TGTGCCAGCAGTTTTACCGGGACAGGGGGCGGTCAGCCCCAGCATTTT	TRBD1	.	TRBV2	TRBJ1-5